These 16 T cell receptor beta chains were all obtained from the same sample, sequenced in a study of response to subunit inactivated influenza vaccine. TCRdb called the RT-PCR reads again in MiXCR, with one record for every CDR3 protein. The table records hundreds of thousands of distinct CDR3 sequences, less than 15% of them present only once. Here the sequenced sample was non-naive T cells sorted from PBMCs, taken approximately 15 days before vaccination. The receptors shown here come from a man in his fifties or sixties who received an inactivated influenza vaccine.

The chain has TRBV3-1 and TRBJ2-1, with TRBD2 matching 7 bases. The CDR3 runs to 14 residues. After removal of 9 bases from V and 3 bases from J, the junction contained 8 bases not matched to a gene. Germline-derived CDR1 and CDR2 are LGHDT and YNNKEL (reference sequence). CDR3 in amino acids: CARSPGGNYNEQFF. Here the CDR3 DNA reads TGTGCCAGGTCACCGGGGGGTAACTACAATGAGCAGTTCTTC.

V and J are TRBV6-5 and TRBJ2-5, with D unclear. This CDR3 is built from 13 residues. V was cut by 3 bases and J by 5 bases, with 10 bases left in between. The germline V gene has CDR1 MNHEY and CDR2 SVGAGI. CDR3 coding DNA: TGTGCCAGCAGTTATTCGTTTGGGGAGACCCAGTACTTC. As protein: CASSYSFGETQYF.

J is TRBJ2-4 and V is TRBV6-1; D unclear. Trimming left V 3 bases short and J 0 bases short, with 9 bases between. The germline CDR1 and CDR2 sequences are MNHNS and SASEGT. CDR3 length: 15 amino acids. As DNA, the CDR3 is TGTGCCAGCAGTGAGCAACTATTAGCCAAAAACATTCAGTACTTC. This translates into CASSEQLLAKNIQYF.

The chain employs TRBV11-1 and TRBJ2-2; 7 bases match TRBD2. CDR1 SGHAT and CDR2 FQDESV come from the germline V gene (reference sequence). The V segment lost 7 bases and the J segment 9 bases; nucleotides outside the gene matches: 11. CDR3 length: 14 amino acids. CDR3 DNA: TGTGCCAGCAACCCGCTAGGGACTAAAAGGGAGCTGTTTTTT. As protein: CASNPLGTKRELFF. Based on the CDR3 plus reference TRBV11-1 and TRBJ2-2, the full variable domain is EAEVAQSPRYKITEKSQAVAFWCDPISGHATLYWYRQILGQGPELLVQFQDESVVDDSQLPKDRFSAERLKGVDSTLKIQPAELGDSAMYLCASNPLGTKRELFFGEGSRLTVL.

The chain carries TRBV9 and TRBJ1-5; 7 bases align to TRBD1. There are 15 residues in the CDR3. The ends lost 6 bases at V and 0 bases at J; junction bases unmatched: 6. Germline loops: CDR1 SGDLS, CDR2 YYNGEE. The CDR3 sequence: CASTRGPDSNQPQHF. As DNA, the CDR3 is TGTGCCAGCACAAGGGGGCCCGATAGCAATCAGCCCCAGCATTTT.

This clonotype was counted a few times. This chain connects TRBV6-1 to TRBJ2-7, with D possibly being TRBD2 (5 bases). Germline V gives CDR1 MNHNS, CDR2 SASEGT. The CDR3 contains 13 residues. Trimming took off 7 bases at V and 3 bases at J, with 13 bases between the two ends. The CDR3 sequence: CASMRSGGYEQYF. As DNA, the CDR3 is TGTGCCAGCATGCGGTCTGGAGGCTACGAGCAGTACTTC.

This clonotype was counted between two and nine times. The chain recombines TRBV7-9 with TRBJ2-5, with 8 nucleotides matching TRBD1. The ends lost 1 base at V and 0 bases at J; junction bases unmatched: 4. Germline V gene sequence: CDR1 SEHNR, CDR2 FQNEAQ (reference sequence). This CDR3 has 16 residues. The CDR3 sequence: CASSLGGQGDQETQYF. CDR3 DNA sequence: TGTGCCAGCAGCTTAGGTGGACAGGGTGACCAAGAGACCCAGTACTTC.

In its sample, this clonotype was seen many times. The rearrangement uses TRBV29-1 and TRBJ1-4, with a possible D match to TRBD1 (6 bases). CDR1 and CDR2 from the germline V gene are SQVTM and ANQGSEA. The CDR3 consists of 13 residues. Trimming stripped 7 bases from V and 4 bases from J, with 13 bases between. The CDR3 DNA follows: TGCAGCGCCGGGGACAACTTTAATGAAAAACTGTTTTTT. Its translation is CSAGDNFNEKLFF.

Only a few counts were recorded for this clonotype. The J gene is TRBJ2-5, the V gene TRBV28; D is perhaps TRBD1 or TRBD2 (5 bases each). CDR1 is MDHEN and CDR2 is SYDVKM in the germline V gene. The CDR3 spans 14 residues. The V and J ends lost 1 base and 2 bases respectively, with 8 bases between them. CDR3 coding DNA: TGTGCCAGCAGTTTATCGAGGGGTCAAGAGACCCAGTACTTC. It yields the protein CASSLSRGQETQYF.

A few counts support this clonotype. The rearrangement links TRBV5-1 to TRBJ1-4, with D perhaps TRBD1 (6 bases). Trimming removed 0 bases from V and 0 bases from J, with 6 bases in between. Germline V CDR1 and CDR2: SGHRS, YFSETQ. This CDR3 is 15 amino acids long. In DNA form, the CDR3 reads TGCGCCAGCAGCTTGGACAGGGCAACTAATGAAAAACTGTTTTTT. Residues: CASSLDRATNEKLFF.

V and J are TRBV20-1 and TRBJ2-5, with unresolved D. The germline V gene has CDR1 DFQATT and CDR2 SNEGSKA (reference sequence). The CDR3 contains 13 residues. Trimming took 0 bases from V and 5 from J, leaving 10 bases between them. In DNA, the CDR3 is TGCAGTGCTAGAGATCAAGGTTGGGAGACCCAGTACTTC. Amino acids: CSARDQGWETQYF.

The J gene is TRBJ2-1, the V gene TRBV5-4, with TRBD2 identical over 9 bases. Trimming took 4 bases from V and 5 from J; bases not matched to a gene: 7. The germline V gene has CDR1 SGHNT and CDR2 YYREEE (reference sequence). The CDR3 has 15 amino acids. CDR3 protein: CASSVGLAGNNEQFF. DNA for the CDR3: TGTGCCAGCAGCGTGGGACTAGCCGGGAACAATGAGCAGTTCTTC. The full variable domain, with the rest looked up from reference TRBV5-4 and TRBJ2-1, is ETGVTQSPTHLIKTRGQQVTLRCSSQSGHNTVSWYQQALGQGPQFIFQYYREEENGRGNFPPRFSGLQFPNYSSELNVNALELDDSALYLCASSVGLAGNNEQFFGPGTRLTVL.

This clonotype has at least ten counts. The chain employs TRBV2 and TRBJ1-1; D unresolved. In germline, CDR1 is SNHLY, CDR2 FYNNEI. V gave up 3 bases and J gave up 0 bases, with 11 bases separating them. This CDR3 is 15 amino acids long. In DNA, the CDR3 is TGTGCCAGCAGTGATAAGGAGATGATGAACACTGAAGCTTTCTTT. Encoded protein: CASSDKEMMNTEAFF. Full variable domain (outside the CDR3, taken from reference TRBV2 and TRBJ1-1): EPEVTQTPSHQVTQMGQEVILRCVPISNHLYFYWYRQILGQKVEFLVSFYNNEISEKSEIFDDQFSVERPDGSNFTLKIRSTKLEDSAMYFCASSDKEMMNTEAFFGQGTRLTVV.

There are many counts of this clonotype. CDR3 protein: CASSRTPGNTGELFF. CDR3 DNA sequence: TGTGCCAGCAGCCGTACGCCAGGGAACACCGGGGAGCTGTTTTTT. V usage is TRBV7-2 and J usage is TRBJ2-2; D uncertain. CDR3 length equals 15 residues. Germline V CDR1 and CDR2: SGHTA, FQGNSA. V was trimmed by 5 bases and J by 1 base, leaving 11 bases between them.

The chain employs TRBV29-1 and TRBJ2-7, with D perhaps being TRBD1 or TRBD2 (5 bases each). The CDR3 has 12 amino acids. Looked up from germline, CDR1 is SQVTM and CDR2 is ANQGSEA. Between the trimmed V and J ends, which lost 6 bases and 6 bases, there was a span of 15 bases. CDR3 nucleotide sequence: TGCAGCGTGCGGGTAACCCAGGGCGAGCAGTACTTC. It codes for CSVRVTQGEQYF.

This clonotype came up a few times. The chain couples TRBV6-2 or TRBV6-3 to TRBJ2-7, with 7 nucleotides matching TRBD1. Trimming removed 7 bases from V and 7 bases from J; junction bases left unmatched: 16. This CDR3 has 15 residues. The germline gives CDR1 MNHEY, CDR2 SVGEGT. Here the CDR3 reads CASKVQGTVGYEQYF. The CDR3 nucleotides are TGTGCCAGCAAGGTTCAGGGGACAGTTGGATATGAGCAGTACTTC.